The 3 T cell receptor beta chains reported below all come from one sample, sequenced in a study of blood T cell repertoires in COVID-19. The assay was immunoSEQ multiplex PCR, and TCRdb's table has in-frame clones only and misses some. The table has about 220,000 clones, about three quarters seen once; the top ten hold approximately 7.2%. Material: peripheral blood. The source of these receptors is a woman aged 70 to 79 with acute or convalescent COVID-19.

The V and J genes are TRBV5-4 and TRBJ2-2; weak D call: TRBD2 (5 bases). Trimming cost V 2 bases and J 0 bases, with 11 bases left between them. The CDR3 runs to 16 residues. The germline CDR1 and CDR2 sequences are SGHNT and YYREEE (reference sequence). CDR3 sequence (DNA): TGTGCCAGCAGCTTTTATACGGGGTCGAACACCGGGGAGCTGTTTTTT. It yields the protein CASSFYTGSNTGELFF.

This sequence joins TRBV7-9 and TRBJ2-4; TRBD2 matches 8 bases. Trimming took 2 bases from V and 8 from J; bases not matched to a gene: 11. The CDR3 runs to 16 residues. Germline V gives CDR1 SEHNR, CDR2 FQNEAQ (reference sequence). The CDR3 sequence: CASSLLVGGAVDIQYF. DNA for the CDR3: TGTGCCAGCAGCTTATTGGTCGGGGGGGCCGTGGACATTCAGTACTTC.

DNA for the CDR3: TGTGCCAGCAGTTACTCGTCTAGCGGGGGGGGTGAGCAGTTCTTC. Encoded protein: CASSYSSSGGGEQFF. The chain employs TRBV6-5 and TRBJ2-1; 12 nucleotides agree with TRBD2. The germline V gene has CDR1 MNHEY and CDR2 SVGAGI. This CDR3 has 15 amino acids. V was pared by 0 bases and J by 9 bases, with 3 bases of the junction left unmatched.